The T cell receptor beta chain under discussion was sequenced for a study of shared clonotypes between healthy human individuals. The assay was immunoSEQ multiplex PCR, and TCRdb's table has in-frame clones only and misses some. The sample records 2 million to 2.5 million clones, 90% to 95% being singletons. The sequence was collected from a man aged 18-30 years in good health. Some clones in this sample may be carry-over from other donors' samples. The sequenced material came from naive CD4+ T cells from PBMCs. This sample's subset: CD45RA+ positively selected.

In nucleotides, the CDR3 is TGTGCCAGCAGCTTAAGCCAGGGCAACACCATATATTTT. It specifies CASSLSQGNTIYF. The rearrangement joins TRBV7-9 to TRBJ1-3; the D gene is possibly TRBD1 (5 bases). V lost 2 bases and J 7 bases, leaving 9 bases between the germline ends. Per germline, CDR1 SEHNR and CDR2 FQNEAQ (reference sequence). This CDR3 has 13 residues.